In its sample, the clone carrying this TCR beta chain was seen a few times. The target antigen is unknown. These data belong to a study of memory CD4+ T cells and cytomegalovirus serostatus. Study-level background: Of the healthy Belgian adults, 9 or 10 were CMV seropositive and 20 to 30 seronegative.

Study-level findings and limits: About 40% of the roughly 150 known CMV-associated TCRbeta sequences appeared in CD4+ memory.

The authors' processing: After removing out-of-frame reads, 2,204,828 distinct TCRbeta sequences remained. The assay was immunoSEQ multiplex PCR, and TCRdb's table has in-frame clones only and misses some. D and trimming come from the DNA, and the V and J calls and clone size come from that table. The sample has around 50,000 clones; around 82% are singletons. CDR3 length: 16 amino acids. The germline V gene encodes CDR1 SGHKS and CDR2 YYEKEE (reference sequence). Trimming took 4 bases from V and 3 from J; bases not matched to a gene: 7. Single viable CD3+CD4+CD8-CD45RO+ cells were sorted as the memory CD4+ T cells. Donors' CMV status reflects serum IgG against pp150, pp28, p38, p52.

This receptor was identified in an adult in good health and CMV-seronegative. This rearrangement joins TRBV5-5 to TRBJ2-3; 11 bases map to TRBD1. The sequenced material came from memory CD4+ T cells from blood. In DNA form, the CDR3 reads TGTGCCAGCAGCCCCCGGGACAGGGGGTTAACAGATACGCAGTATTTT. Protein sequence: CASSPRDRGLTDTQYF.